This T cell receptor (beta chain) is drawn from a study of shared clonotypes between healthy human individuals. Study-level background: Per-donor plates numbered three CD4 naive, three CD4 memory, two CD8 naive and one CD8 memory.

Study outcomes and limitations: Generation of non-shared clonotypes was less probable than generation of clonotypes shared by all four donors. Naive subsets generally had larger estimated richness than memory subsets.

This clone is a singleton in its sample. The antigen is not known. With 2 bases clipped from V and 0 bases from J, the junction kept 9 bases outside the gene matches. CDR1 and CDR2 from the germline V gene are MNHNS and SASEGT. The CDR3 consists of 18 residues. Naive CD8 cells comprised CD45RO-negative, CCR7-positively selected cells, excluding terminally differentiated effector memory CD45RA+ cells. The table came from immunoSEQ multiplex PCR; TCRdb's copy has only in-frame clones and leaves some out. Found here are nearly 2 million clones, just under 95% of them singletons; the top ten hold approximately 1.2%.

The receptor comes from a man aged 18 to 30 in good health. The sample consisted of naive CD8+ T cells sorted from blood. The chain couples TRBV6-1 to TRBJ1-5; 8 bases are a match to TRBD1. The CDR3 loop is CASSEPRDRLNSNQPQHF. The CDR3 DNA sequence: TGTGCCAGCAGTGAACCACGGGACAGGTTAAATAGCAATCAGCCCCAGCATTTT.